The 24 T cell receptor beta chains reported below all come from one sample, sequenced in a study of OX40 agonist ivuxolimab in advanced cancers. Measured with immunoSEQ multiplex PCR; TCRdb has only the in-frame clones, and not every one. The data show tens of thousands of clones, 92% seen once. The sequencing used CD4+ or CD8+ T cells sorted from blood, collected in a trial of the OX40 agonist ivuxolimab. The receptors were sampled from an adult with an advanced solid tumor such as melanoma, head and neck, liver or kidney cancer.

This rearrangement joins TRBV6-1 to TRBJ1-5; TRBD1 matches at 7 bases. The germline gives CDR1 MNHNS, CDR2 SASEGT. This CDR3 is built from 14 residues. With V trimmed by 6 bases and J by 0 bases, 2 bases remained unmatched. This CDR3 is CASSHRGSNQPQHF. In DNA form, the CDR3 reads TGTGCCAGCAGCCACAGGGGTAGCAATCAGCCCCAGCATTTT.

The rearrangement links TRBV15 to TRBJ2-7; 9 nucleotides line up with TRBD2. There are 15 residues in the CDR3. J lost 4 bases, V lost 1 base, and 5 bases had no gene match. CDR1 is LNHNV, CDR2 YYDKDF, per germline (reference sequence). CDR3 residues: CATSRGAGGSYEQYF. In nucleotides, the CDR3 is TGTGCCACCAGCAGAGGAGCGGGAGGATCGTACGAGCAGTACTTC.

This chain connects TRBV5-6 to TRBJ1-6; D is possibly TRBD1 (6 bases). This CDR3 is 15 amino acids long. V was clipped by 0 bases and J by 8 bases, with 12 bases between them. Germline loops: CDR1 SGHDT, CDR2 YYEEEE. The CDR3 sequence: CASSLDIGGHSPLHF. As DNA, the CDR3 is TGTGCCAGCAGCTTGGATATAGGGGGTCATTCACCCCTCCACTTT.

This clone was counted a single time. The V gene is TRBV5-6, the J gene TRBJ1-2, with D maybe TRBD1 (6 bases). Trimming shortened V by 4 bases and J by 4 bases, and 17 bases separated the two germline ends. This CDR3 comprises 15 residues. Germline CDR1 SGHDT, CDR2 YYEEEE. The CDR3 loop is CASSPTGGLAYGYTF. The CDR3 nucleotides are TGTGCCAGCAGCCCGACCGGGGGGCTGGCCTATGGCTACACCTTC.

The chain employs TRBV5-8 and TRBJ2-7, with D uncertain. Trimming pared 0 bases from V and 5 bases from J, leaving 3 bases between. Germline V gene lookup returns CDR1 SGHTS and CDR2 YDEGEE. This CDR3 is 11 amino acids long. The CDR3 nucleotides are TGTGCCAGCAGCTTGGTCGACGAGCAGTACTTC. It is translated as CASSLVDEQYF.

The V gene is TRBV7-6, the J gene TRBJ2-5; no firm D call. This CDR3 has 15 amino acids. Germline-derived CDR1 and CDR2 are SGHVS and FNYEAQ. V was trimmed by 5 bases and J by 7 bases, leaving 20 bases between them. In nucleotides, the CDR3 is TGTGCCAGCAGCCCCGGGCGGAACCCACTCTGGACCCAGTACTTC. Translating it yields CASSPGRNPLWTQYF.

The gene calls are TRBV30 and TRBJ2-3; D is undetermined. The CDR3 is 12 amino acids. V dropped 4 bases and J dropped 5 bases, with 10 bases sitting between them. The germline CDR1 and CDR2 sequences are GTSNPN and SVGIG (reference sequence). The CDR3 here is CAWTPGEDTQYF. The CDR3 DNA is TGTGCCTGGACTCCAGGTGAAGATACGCAGTATTTT. The variable domain in full, with the rest retrieved from reference TRBV30 and TRBJ2-3, is SQTIHQWPATLVQPVGSPLSLECTVEGTSNPNLYWYRQAAGRGLQLLFYSVGIGQISSEVPQNLSASRPQDRQFILSSKKLLLSDSGFYLCAWTPGEDTQYFGPGTRLTVL.

In DNA form, the CDR3 reads TGTGCCAGCAGTTCCCGGACAGGGGGGGAGACCCAGTACTTC. It yields the protein CASSSRTGGETQYF. The chain recombines TRBV27 with TRBJ2-5; 10 bases line up with TRBD1. In germline, CDR1 is MNHEY, CDR2 SMNVEV (reference sequence). The CDR3 consists of 14 residues. J was trimmed by 5 bases and V by 4 bases; bases with no gene match: 4.

This CDR3 is CASSVAQMNTEAFF. DNA of the CDR3: TGTGCCAGCAGCGTGGCACAAATGAACACTGAAGCTTTCTTT. J is TRBJ1-1 and V is TRBV9; D is ambiguous. The germline V gene encodes CDR1 SGDLS and CDR2 YYNGEE. V was trimmed by 2 bases and J by 0 bases, leaving 8 bases between them. There are 14 residues in the CDR3.

The V and J genes are TRBV4-1 and TRBJ2-2; D remains unclear. The CDR3 has 13 amino acids. Germline CDR1 reads MGHRA; CDR2 reads YSYEKL. The V end was cut by 1 base, the J end by 4 bases, with 4 bases between. The CDR3 sequence: CASSQGGTGELFF. Written as DNA, the CDR3 is TGCGCCAGCAGCCAAGGCGGCACCGGGGAGCTGTTTTTT.

The CDR3, as DNA: TGCGCCAGCAGCCCCGGTCGGGGGATACTCTACGAGCAGTACTTC. Its translation: CASSPGRGILYEQYF. V is TRBV5-1 and J is TRBJ2-7, with D perhaps TRBD2 (6 bases). Germline V CDR1 and CDR2: SGHRS, YFSETQ. The CDR3 has 15 amino acids. V dropped 4 bases and J dropped 3 bases, with 17 bases sitting between them. Combining the CDR3 with reference TRBV5-1 and TRBJ2-7 gives the whole variable domain KAGVTQTPRYLIKTRGQQVTLSCSPISGHRSVSWYQQTPGQGLQFLFEYFSETQRNKGNFPGRFSGRQFSNSRSEMNVSTLELGDSALYLCASSPGRGILYEQYFGPGTRLTVT.

The chain links TRBV15 to TRBJ1-2; D possibly corresponds to TRBD1 (5 bases). V was trimmed by 1 base and J by 1 base, leaving 10 bases between them. The CDR3 covers 15 residues. From germline, CDR1 is LNHNV and CDR2 YYDKDF (reference sequence). CDR3 sequence: CATSRGAGNNYGYTF. DNA for the CDR3: TGTGCCACCAGCAGAGGGGCAGGGAATAACTATGGCTACACCTTC.

The chain recombines TRBV5-1 with TRBJ2-3, with 9 nucleotides matching TRBD1. The CDR3 runs to 17 residues. Trimming cost V 0 bases and J 7 bases; bases outside gene matches: 12. The V gene's germline CDR1 is SGHRS and CDR2 YFSETQ. The CDR3 loop reads CASSLEGMGQGQNTQYF. Written as DNA, the CDR3 is TGCGCCAGCAGCTTGGAAGGGATGGGACAGGGTCAAAATACGCAGTATTTT.

The chain has TRBV5-4 and TRBJ2-6, with 9 bases matching TRBD1. The CDR3 runs 18 residues. With 4 bases clipped from V and 4 bases from J, the junction kept 12 bases outside the gene matches. Germline CDR1 SGHNT, CDR2 YYREEE (reference sequence). The CDR3 loop is CASSRQGGSASGANVLTF. The DNA for the CDR3 is TGTGCCAGCAGCCGACAGGGGGGTTCGGCGTCGGGGGCCAACGTCCTGACTTTC. Variable domain in full (rest from reference TRBV5-4 and TRBJ2-6): ETGVTQSPTHLIKTRGQQVTLRCSSQSGHNTVSWYQQALGQGPQFIFQYYREEENGRGNFPPRFSGLQFPNYSSELNVNALELDDSALYLCASSRQGGSASGANVLTFGAGSRLTVL.

The CDR3 here is CASSPTGVQETQYF. CDR3 bases: TGTGCCAGCAGCCCAACAGGAGTTCAAGAGACCCAGTACTTC. J is TRBJ2-5 and V is TRBV5-4; a weak D match, TRBD1 (5 bases). Germline V gives CDR1 SGHNT, CDR2 YYREEE (reference sequence). V was trimmed by 4 bases and J by 2 bases, leaving 12 bases between them. The CDR3 consists of 14 residues.

The chain couples TRBV5-1 to TRBJ1-6; perhaps TRBD1 as D (5 bases). V dropped 4 bases and J dropped 7 bases, with 15 bases sitting between them. The CDR3 extends over 15 amino acids. The germline V gene has CDR1 SGHRS and CDR2 YFSETQ. The CDR3 DNA is TGCGCCAGCAGCCCCAATGGGGACCCAAATTCACCCCTCCACTTT. Encoded protein: CASSPNGDPNSPLHF.

V gene TRBV7-9 combines with J gene TRBJ2-5, with D maybe TRBD2 (6 bases). Trimming shortened V by 1 base and J by 4 bases, and 7 bases separated the two germline ends. Germline values: CDR1 SEHNR, CDR2 FQNEAQ (reference sequence). The CDR3 is 13 residues long. The CDR3 sequence is CASSLGLVETQYF. CDR3 DNA: TGTGCCAGCAGCTTAGGACTAGTAGAGACCCAGTACTTC.

The V and J genes are TRBV30 and TRBJ2-7; unclear D gene. The length of the CDR3 is 12 residues. Germline lookup yields CDR1 GTSNPN and CDR2 SVGIG (reference sequence). Trimming pared 7 bases from V and 0 bases from J, leaving 10 bases between. For the CDR3, the DNA is TGTGCCTTGGGCGGAAGCTCCTACGAGCAGTACTTC. Protein: CALGGSSYEQYF. The whole variable domain, filled in from reference TRBV30 and TRBJ2-7, reads SQTIHQWPATLVQPVGSPLSLECTVEGTSNPNLYWYRQAAGRGLQLLFYSVGIGQISSEVPQNLSASRPQDRQFILSSKKLLLSDSGFYLCALGGSSYEQYFGPGTRLTVT.

J is TRBJ1-3 and V is TRBV10-3; TRBD1 is a possible D gene (5 bases). This CDR3 comprises 16 residues. Germline V gene data show CDR1 as ENHRY and CDR2 as SYGVKD. V was clipped by 6 bases and J by 5 bases, with 20 bases between them. The CDR3 reads CAISSYDTGTRNTIYF. CDR3 nucleotides: TGTGCCATCAGCTCTTACGATACAGGCACCCGAAACACCATATATTTT.

The chain carries TRBV21-1 and TRBJ2-2; the table assigns TRBD1, which was not confirmed against the DNA. TRBV21-1 is a pseudogene segment. The CDR3 is 14 amino acids. The CDR3 bases are TGTGCCAGCAGCAAAGCCAGGAATATGGGGGAGCTGTTTTTT. This sequence encodes CASSKARNMGELFF.

The chain joins TRBV30 to TRBJ1-3; a possible D gene is TRBD1 (6 bases). There are 12 residues in the CDR3. The V end was cut by 2 bases, the J end by 7 bases, with 9 bases between. The germline V gene encodes CDR1 GTSNPN and CDR2 SVGIG (reference sequence). The CDR3 sequence is CAWSRGANTIYF. In nucleotides, the CDR3 is TGTGCCTGGAGTAGGGGGGCCAACACCATATATTTT.

The chain combines TRBV23-1 with TRBJ2-7; 7 bases map to TRBD1. TRBV23-1 is assigned to the ORF class and has an uncertain function. The V and J ends lost 6 bases and 3 bases, in that order; junction bases with no gene match: 8. This CDR3 is 14 amino acids long. In nucleotides, the CDR3 is TGCGCCAGCAGAGACGACAGGGTAGACTACGAGCAGTACTTC. Protein product: CASRDDRVDYEQYF.

The chain recombines TRBV6-1 with TRBJ1-2; D is unclear. The ends were cut back, 6 bases at V and 0 bases at J, with 11 bases in the middle. Germline-derived CDR1 and CDR2 are MNHNS and SASEGT. The CDR3 is made up of 14 amino acids. In DNA form, the CDR3 reads TGTGCCAGCAGGGACCGAGACCCTAACTATGGCTACACCTTC. Protein: CASRDRDPNYGYTF.

This clone showed up just once. This chain joins TRBV11-2 and TRBJ1-4, with unresolved D. From germline, CDR1 is SGHAT and CDR2 FQNNGV. Trimming took 0 bases from V and 12 from J, leaving 11 bases between them. The CDR3 spans 13 residues. The CDR3 loop reads CASSLDRSRELFF. The CDR3, as DNA: TGTGCCAGCAGCTTAGATAGATCAAGGGAACTGTTTTTT.